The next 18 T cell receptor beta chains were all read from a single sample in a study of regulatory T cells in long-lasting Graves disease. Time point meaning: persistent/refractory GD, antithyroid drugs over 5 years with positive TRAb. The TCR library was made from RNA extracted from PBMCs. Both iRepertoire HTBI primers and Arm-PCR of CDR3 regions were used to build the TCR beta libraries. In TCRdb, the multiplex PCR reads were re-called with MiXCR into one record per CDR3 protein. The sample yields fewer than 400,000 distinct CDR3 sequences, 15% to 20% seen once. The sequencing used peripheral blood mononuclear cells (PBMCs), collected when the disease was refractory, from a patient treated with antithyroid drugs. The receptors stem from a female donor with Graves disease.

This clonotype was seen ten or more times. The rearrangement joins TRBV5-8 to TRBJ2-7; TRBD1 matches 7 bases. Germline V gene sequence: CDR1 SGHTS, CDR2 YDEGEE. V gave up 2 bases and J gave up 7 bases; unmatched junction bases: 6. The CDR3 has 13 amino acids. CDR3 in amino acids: CASSFGTAREQYF. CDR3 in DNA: TGTGCCAGCAGCTTCGGGACAGCAAGAGAGCAGTACTTC.

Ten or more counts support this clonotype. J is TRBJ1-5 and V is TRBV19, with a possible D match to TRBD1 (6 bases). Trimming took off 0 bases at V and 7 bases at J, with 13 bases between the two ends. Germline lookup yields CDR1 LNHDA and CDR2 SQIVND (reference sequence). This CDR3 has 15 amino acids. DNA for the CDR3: TGTGCCAGTAGTATAGAGGGACATGTTCAACAGCCCCAGCATTTT. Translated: CASSIEGHVQQPQHF.

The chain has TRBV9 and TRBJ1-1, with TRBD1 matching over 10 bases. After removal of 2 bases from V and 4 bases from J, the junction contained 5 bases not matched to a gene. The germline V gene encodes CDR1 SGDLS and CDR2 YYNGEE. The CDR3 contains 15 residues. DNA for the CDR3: TGTGCCAGCAGCGTGACAGGGGGCCCTGGCACTGAAGCTTTCTTT. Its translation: CASSVTGGPGTEAFF.

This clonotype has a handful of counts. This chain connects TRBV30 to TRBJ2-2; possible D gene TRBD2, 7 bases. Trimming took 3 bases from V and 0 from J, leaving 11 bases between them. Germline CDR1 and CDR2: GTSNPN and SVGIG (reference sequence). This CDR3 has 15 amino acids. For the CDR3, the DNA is TGTGCCTGGAGGGGGGGGCAGACGAACACCGGGGAGCTGTTTTTT. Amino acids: CAWRGGQTNTGELFF.

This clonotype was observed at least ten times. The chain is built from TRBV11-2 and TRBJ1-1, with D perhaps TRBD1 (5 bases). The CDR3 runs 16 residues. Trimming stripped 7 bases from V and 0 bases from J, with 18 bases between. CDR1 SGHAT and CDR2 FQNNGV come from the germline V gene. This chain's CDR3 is CASKSLPGPMNTEAFF. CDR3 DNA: TGTGCCAGCAAGTCCTTGCCGGGACCAATGAACACTGAAGCTTTCTTT.

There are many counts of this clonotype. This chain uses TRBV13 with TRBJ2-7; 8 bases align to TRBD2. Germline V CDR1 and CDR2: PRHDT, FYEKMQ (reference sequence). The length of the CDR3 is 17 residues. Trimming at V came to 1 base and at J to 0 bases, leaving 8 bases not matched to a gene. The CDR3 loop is CASSLEGLGSSSYEQYF. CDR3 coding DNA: TGTGCCAGCAGCTTAGAGGGACTAGGATCGAGCTCCTACGAGCAGTACTTC.

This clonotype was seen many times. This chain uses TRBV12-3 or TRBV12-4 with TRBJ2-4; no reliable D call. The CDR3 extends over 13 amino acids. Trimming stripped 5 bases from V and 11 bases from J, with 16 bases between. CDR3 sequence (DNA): TGTGCCAGCAGTAAGAACATCGCCCTCCTTCAGTACTTC. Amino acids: CASSKNIALLQYF.

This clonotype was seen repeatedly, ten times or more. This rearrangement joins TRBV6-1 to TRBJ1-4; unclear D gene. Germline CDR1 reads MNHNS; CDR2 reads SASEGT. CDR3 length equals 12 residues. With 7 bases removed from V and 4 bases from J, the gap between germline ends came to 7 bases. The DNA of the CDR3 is TGTGCCAGCACCAGGTTTAATGAAAAACTGTTTTTT. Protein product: CASTRFNEKLFF.

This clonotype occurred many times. The CDR3: CASSLQSWNYGYTF. CDR3 sequence (DNA): TGTGCCAGCAGCTTGCAGAGTTGGAACTATGGCTACACCTTC. The chain employs TRBV5-6 and TRBJ1-2; D uncertain. Germline loops: CDR1 SGHDT, CDR2 YYEEEE. The CDR3 length is 14 residues. The V gene lost 1 base and the J gene lost 2 bases, with 9 bases spanning the gap.

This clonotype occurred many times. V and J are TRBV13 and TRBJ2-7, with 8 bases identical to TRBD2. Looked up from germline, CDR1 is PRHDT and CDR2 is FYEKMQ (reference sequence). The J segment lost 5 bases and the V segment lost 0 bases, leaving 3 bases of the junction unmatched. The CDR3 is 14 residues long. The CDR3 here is CASSLGGRGNEQYF. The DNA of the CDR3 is TGTGCCAGCAGCTTAGGCGGGAGGGGGAACGAGCAGTACTTC.

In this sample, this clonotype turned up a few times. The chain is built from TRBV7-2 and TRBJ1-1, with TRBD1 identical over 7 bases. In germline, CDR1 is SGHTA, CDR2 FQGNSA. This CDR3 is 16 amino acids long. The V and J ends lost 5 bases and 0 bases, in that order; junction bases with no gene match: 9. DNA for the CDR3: TGTGCCAGCAGCGCCTACCCGGGACAGATGAACACTGAAGCTTTCTTT. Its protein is CASSAYPGQMNTEAFF.

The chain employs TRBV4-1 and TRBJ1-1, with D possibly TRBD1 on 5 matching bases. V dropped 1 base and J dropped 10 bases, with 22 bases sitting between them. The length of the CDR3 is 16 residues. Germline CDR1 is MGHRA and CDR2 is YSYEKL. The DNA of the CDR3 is TGCGCCAGCAGCCAAGGACCCGCTCGGCGTAGGGGCCTAGCTTTCTTT. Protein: CASSQGPARRRGLAFF.

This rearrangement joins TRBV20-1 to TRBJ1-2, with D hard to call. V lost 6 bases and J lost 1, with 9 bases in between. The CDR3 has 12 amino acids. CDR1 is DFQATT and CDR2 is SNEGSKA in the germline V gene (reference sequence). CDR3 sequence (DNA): TGCAGTGCAACCGACAATAACTATGGCTACACCTTC. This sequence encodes CSATDNNYGYTF.

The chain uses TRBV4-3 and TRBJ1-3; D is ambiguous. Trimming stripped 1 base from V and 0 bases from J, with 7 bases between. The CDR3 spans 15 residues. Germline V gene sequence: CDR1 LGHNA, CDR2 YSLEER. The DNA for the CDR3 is TGCGCCAGCAGCCAAGTTGAGTACTCTGGAAACACCATATATTTT. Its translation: CASSQVEYSGNTIYF.

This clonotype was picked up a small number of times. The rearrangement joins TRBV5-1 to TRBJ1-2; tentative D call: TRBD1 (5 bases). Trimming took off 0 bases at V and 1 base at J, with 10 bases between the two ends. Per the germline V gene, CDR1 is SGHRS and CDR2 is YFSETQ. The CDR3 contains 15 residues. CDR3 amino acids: CASSLGRGFNYGYTF. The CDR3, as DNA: TGCGCCAGCAGCTTGGGTAGGGGATTTAACTATGGCTACACCTTC. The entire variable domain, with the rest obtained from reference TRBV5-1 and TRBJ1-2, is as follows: KAGVTQTPRYLIKTRGQQVTLSCSPISGHRSVSWYQQTPGQGLQFLFEYFSETQRNKGNFPGRFSGRQFSNSRSEMNVSTLELGDSALYLCASSLGRGFNYGYTFGSGTRLTVV.

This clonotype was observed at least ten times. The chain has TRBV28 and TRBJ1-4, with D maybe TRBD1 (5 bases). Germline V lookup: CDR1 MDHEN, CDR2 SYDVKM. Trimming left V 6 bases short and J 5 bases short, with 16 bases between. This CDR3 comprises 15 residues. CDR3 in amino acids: CASREARGRNEKLFF. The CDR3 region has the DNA TGTGCCAGCAGGGAGGCTAGGGGAAGAAATGAAAAACTGTTTTTT.

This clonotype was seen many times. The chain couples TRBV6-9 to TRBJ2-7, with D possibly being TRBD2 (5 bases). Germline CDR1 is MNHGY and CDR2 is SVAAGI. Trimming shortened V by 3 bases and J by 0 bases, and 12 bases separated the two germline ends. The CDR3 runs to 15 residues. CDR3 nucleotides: TGTGCCAGCAGTTACTCCCCGGGATTCTCCTACGAGCAGTACTTC. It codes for CASSYSPGFSYEQYF.

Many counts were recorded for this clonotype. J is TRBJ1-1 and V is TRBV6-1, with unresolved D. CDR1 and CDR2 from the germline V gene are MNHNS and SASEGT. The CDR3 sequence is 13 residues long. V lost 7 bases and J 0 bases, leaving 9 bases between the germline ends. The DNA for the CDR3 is TGTGCCAGCAAGTTGGGAGTGAACACTGAAGCTTTCTTT. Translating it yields CASKLGVNTEAFF.